This T cell receptor beta chain was found in a study of identical twins. Trimming shortened V by 6 bases and J by 1 base, and 9 bases separated the two germline ends. From germline, CDR1 is LGHNT and CDR2 FRNRAP. The CDR3 is 14 residues long. Regarding this clonotype: Its target is not known.

Whole-study findings and limits: In cord blood, abundant beta clonotypes had fewer insertions; memory showed no trend.

TCRdb processed the 5' RACE reads anew with MiXCR; each CDR3 protein has one entry. There are 450,000 or so distinct CDR3 sequences in the sample; less than 25% occur only once, and over 2.5% lies in the top ten. This same sample was also taken into another study, of T cells expressing NK-cell markers. That paper notes: The study drew TCR beta repertoires from sorted CD3+CD56+NKG2C+, CD3+CD56+NKG2C- and CD3+CD56-NKG2C+ T cells.

This chain uses TRBV12-5 with TRBJ2-2, with D perhaps matching TRBD2 (5 bases). What was sequenced was CD4+ T cells sorted from blood. This TCR was sampled from a woman aged 18-35 years in good health. The DNA of the CDR3 is TGTGCTAGTGGCCCAACTAGGAACACCGGGGAGCTGTTTTTT. Translating gives CASGPTRNTGELFF.